The present entry profiles one T cell receptor beta chain with its context. In total, each donor contributed a single heparinised blood draw that averaged approximately 0.12 L. Cell sorting via CD45RO/CCR7/CD25/CD127/CD95/CD27 was performed to obtain CD4+ naive, central memory, regulatory and stem cell-like memory cells. The sample is drawn from a study of beta chain features in type 1 diabetes. Since all of the isolated RNA was reverse transcribed, expressed TCRB transcripts were what got sequenced. About 3.7 million reads on average were seen across naive, central memory and regulatory T cell samples. Clones were sequenced by immunoSEQ multiplex PCR, and TCRdb holds only the in-frame ones, with some missing. The sample holds about 210,000 clones, approximately 10% seen once. CDR1 and CDR2 from the germline V gene are WNHNN and SYGVQD (reference sequence). Trimming took 5 bases from V and 0 from J, leaving 14 bases between them. This CDR3 is 15 amino acids long.

Sequenced sample: central memory CD4+ T cells from blood. This sequence originates from a young man in good health. The V call is TRBV10-1, the J call TRBJ2-7, with D perhaps being TRBD1 or TRBD2 (6 bases each). CDR3: CASSPRGADSYEQYF. DNA of the CDR3: TGCGCCAGCAGTCCTAGGGGGGCGGACTCCTACGAGCAGTACTTC.